The sequence of this TCR beta chain was determined in a study of glioma-infiltrating T cells after dendritic cell vaccination (dated by TCRdb to the mid-2010s). Regarding the study in general: The cohort included around 15 glioblastoma patients drawn from Phase I and II dendritic cell vaccination trials, of whom 9 were newly diagnosed and 6 had recurrent disease. In glioblastoma patients vaccinated with dendritic cells, deep sequencing of TCR beta CDR3 regions served to measure tumor-infiltrating lymphocyte content and to compare repertoires between tumor and blood. Between the early 2000s and the early 2010s, the patients were given dendritic cell vaccination pulsed with autologous tumor lysate. Each patient was given three intradermal dendritic cell vaccine injections, spaced two weeks apart, in the arm below the axilla. The vaccine was prepared from monocyte-derived dendritic cells that were cultured for seven days with IL-4 and GM-CSF and then pulsed overnight with autologous tumor lysate. Survival after dendritic cell vaccination was correlated with TCR sequencing metrics such as TIL content and the overlap between tumor and blood repertoires. Points the paper makes about the study in general: The three-group TCR overlap response model was characterized as speculative, and prospective validation of the model was stated to be required. The cohort was small and heterogeneous, and full blood and tumor sets were available for few patients, with initial-recurrent tumor pairs available for even fewer patients. TCR clonality showed no direct relationship with survival, which suggests that a diverse polyclonal response may be important. After dendritic cell vaccination, a higher estimated pretreatment TIL content predicted longer time to progression and longer overall survival.

Reading from cysteine to phenylalanine, the CDR3 counts 16 amino acids. Just the 48-base CDR3 DNA is kept, in frame starting at base 1. V lost 0 bases and J lost 7 bases, and the count of bases not matched to a germline gene is 10. Based on the germline V gene, the CDR1 and CDR2 sequences are SGHTA and FQGNSA. The time point label, read with the paper, signifies: after dendritic cell vaccination, including at tumor progression/relapse. Patients were selected on the basis of adequate residual fresh-frozen tumor tissue and more than two years of available survival data. An isocitrate dehydrogenase mutation was not carried by any of the glioblastoma patients, although molecular status was otherwise variable. PBMC collection took place before vaccination, two weeks after the third vaccination, and at tumor progression if progression occurred. Genomic DNA was extracted with the Qiagen DNeasy Blood extraction Kit.

The immunoSEQ assay amplified TCRB CDR3 regions from about 2 micrograms of genomic DNA, or from all available DNA when less than that amount was available. The multiplex PCR relied on 60 forward primers for TCR V beta segments and 13 reverse primers for J beta segments. To estimate the number of reads per starting template, synthetic control templates were added to each sample at limiting dilution. The Illumina HiSeq System generated 87 bp sequencing reads. As for the authors' bioinformatics: PCR and sequencing errors were removed by a nearest neighbor algorithm that merged closely related sequences. TCR overlap was measured as the percentage of unique tumor TCR beta sequences that were also present in the peripheral blood of the same patient. TCRdb carries this immuneACCESS record with in-frame sequences only. Its versions omit some clonotypes, under half of them owing to an unresolved V gene in the studies checked, with the rest unexplained. V and J calls plus clone size are reproduced from that table; the DNA served to infer D and trimming. A total of some 110,000 clones appear in this sample, about 90% of them only once. The ten largest clonotypes hold approximately 2.7% of the sample.

This clone has just one count. Its antigen remains undetermined. Base qualities are not at hand, and no much larger clone is one base apart. This clonotype originated in a human donor with glioblastoma. The sequence joins TRBV7-2 to TRBJ2-3, with 7 junctional bases fitting TRBD2. Here the sequenced sample was blood, taken after dendritic cell vaccination. The nucleotide sequence reads as follows: TGTGCCAGCAGCTTAGCGGGCGGGGGTGTAGGGAATACGCAGTATTTT. This is translated as CASSLAGGGVGNTQYF.